A selection of T cell receptor beta chains follows, all from one sample in a study of Ad26.COV2.S vaccination and SARS-CoV-2 variants. Generated by immunoSEQ multiplex PCR, the TCRdb table keeps only in-frame clones and is missing some. The sample consists of some 340,000 clones, 86% of them appearing once. The source was peripheral blood, collected in a trial of Ad26.COV2.S vaccine versus placebo. The source is a person between 18 and 59 years old who received the Ad26.COV2.S COVID-19 vaccine or a placebo. Each CDR3 is given with its conserved first and last residue. D genes are given only for firm matches. Clone size is not always given. Where it is, it says once, few, many or a class for expanded clones.

CDR3nt: TGTGCCAGCAGCTGGGGGACCGGGGAGCTGTTTTTT; CDR3aa: CASSWGTGELFF; abundance: once; d_gene: NA; v_gene: TRBV5-4; j_gene: TRBJ2-2
CDR3nt: TGTGCCAGCAGCTCCGGGACCGCGCCCGAGCAGTACTTC; CDR3aa: CASSSGTAPEQYF; abundance: once; d_gene: NA; v_gene: TRBV5-4; j_gene: TRBJ2-7
CDR3nt: TGTGCCAGCAGTTTATCGAAATCGGGTCGGCAGGGTTGGTTCTCGTACGAGCAGTACTTC; CDR3aa: CASSLSKSGRQGWFSYEQYF; abundance: once; d_gene: NA; v_gene: TRBV27; j_gene: TRBJ2-7
CDR3nt: TGTGCCAGCAGCCCCACCACGGTATCCTCTGGGGCCAACGTCCTGACTTTC; CDR3aa: CASSPTTVSSGANVLTF; abundance: NA; d_gene: NA; v_gene: TRBV9; j_gene: TRBJ2-6
CDR3nt: TGTGCCTGGAGTGTATTAAGGGGGGGGACCCAGTACTTC; CDR3aa: CAWSVLRGGTQYF; abundance: NA; d_gene: NA; v_gene: TRBV30; j_gene: TRBJ2-5
CDR3nt: TGTGCCAGCAGCTTAGTCTCGGGGGTGGACACTGAAGCTTTCTTT; CDR3aa: CASSLVSGVDTEAFF; abundance: few; d_gene: NA; v_gene: TRBV7-2; j_gene: TRBJ1-1
CDR3nt: TGTGCCAGCAGCTTGGGCGGGGGGAGTGATACGCAGTATTTT; CDR3aa: CASSLGGGSDTQYF; abundance: NA; d_gene: TRBD2; v_gene: TRBV7-9; j_gene: TRBJ2-3
CDR3nt: TGTGCCAGCAGCCCAAACTTCCTAACCGGGGGGGCTGGCACAGATACGCAGTATTTT; CDR3aa: CASSPNFLTGGAGTDTQYF; abundance: NA; d_gene: TRBD2; v_gene: TRBV3-1/TRBV3-2; j_gene: TRBJ2-3
CDR3nt: TGTGCCAGCAGCCCGAGGACAGGGGTCACCGGGGAGCTGTTTTTT; CDR3aa: CASSPRTGVTGELFF; abundance: NA; d_gene: TRBD1; v_gene: TRBV9; j_gene: TRBJ2-2
CDR3nt: TGCGCCAGCAGCTTGGTAGTGAGTAGGGGGAGCTACAATGAGCAGTTCTTC; CDR3aa: CASSLVVSRGSYNEQFF; abundance: NA; d_gene: NA; v_gene: TRBV5-1; j_gene: TRBJ2-1
CDR3nt: TGTGCCAGCAGTGAAGGCCGGGAGTATGAGCAGTACTTC; CDR3aa: CASSEGREYEQYF; abundance: NA; d_gene: NA; v_gene: TRBV2; j_gene: TRBJ2-7
CDR3nt: TGTGCCAGCAGCGTCCAAACAGGGTTCCCACCCGGCTACACCTTC; CDR3aa: CASSVQTGFPPGYTF; abundance: NA; d_gene: NA; v_gene: TRBV9; j_gene: TRBJ1-2
CDR3nt: TGTGCCAGCAGCTCCGACGGGTCTGCTGGAAACACCATATATTTT; CDR3aa: CASSSDGSAGNTIYF; abundance: NA; d_gene: NA; v_gene: TRBV11-3; j_gene: TRBJ1-3